This T cell receptor (beta chain) derives from a study of control samples from healthy donors and cancer patients. The CDR3 contains 15 residues. From germline, CDR1 is SGHDT and CDR2 YYEEEE. V was clipped by 5 bases and J by 1 base; unmatched bases: 7. The table came from immunoSEQ multiplex PCR; TCRdb's copy has only in-frame clones and leaves some out. The sample has 100,000 to 150,000 clones, 92% seen once. J is TRBJ1-1 and V is TRBV5-6; the match to TRBD1 covers 8 bases. This clonotype originated in a woman between 45 and 65 years old in good health. Sequenced material: blood. The CDR3 sequence is CASRDTGGENTEAFF. For the CDR3, the DNA is TGTGCCAGCAGGGATACAGGGGGAGAGAACACTGAAGCTTTCTTT.